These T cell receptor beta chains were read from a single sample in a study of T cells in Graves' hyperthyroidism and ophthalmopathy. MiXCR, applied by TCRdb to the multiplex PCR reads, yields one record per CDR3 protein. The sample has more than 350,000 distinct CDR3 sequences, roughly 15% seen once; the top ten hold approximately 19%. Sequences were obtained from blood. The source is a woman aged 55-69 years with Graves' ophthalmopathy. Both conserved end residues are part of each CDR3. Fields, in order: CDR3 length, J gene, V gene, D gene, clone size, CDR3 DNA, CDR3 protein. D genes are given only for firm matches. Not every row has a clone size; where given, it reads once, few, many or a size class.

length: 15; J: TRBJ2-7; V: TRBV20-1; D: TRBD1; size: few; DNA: TGCAGTGCAACCTCCGAGGGACAGTTTTCCTACGAGCAGTACTTC; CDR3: CSATSEGQFSYEQYF
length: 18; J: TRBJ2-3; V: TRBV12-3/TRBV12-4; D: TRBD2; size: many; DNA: TGTGCCAGCAGTCCCCCGTGGGTGAGCGGGGGTAGGGCAGATACGCAGTATTTT; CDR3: CASSPPWVSGGRADTQYF
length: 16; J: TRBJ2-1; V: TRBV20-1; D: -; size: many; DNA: TGCAGTGCACCGAACCCCGGCTCAAGCTCCTACAATGAGCAGTTCTTC; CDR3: CSAPNPGSSSYNEQFF
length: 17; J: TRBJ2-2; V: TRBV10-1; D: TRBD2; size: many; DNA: TGCGCCAGCAAGACAGGGGGGACTAGCGGGATCACCGGGGAGCTGTTTTTT; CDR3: CASKTGGTSGITGELFF
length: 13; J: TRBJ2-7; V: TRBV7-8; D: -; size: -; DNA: TGTGCCACCGGGCGGGTGATCTCCTACGAGCAGTACTTC; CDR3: CATGRVISYEQYF
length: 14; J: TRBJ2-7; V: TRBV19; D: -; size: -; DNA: TGTGCCAGTAGCTTCGGTGGACGGAACTACGAGCAGTACTTC; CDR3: CASSFGGRNYEQYF
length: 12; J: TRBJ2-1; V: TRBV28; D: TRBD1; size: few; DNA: TGTGCCAGCAGTTTCCGGACAGGGGGCGGGTTCTTC; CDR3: CASSFRTGGGFF
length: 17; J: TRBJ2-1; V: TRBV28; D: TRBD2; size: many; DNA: TGTGCCAGCAGTCCGCTAACCGGGACTAGCGGGAGCAATGAGCAGTTCTTC; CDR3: CASSPLTGTSGSNEQFF
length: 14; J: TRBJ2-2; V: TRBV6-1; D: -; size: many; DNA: TGTGCCAGCAGAAGCGTCGAGAAGACCGGGGAGCTGTTTTTT; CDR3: CASRSVEKTGELFF
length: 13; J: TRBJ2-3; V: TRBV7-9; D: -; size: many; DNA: TGTGCCAGCGCCATCACGCCCACAGATACGCAGTATTTT; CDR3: CASAITPTDTQYF
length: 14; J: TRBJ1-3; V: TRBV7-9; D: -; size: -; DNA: TGTGCCAGCAGCCCCGACAGTTTTGGAAACACCATATATTTT; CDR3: CASSPDSFGNTIYF
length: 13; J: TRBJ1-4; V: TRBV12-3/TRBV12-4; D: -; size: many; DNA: TGTGCCATCGGGGATACCGCTAATGAAAAACTGTTTTTT; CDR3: CAIGDTANEKLFF
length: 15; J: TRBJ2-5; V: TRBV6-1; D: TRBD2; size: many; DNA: TGTGCCAGCAGGATAGTTAGCGGGAGGCGAGAGACCCAGTACTTC; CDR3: CASRIVSGRRETQYF
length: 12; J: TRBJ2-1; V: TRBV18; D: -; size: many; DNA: TGTGCCAGCTCACCACCACAGGGAGAGCAGTTCTTC; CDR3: CASSPPQGEQFF
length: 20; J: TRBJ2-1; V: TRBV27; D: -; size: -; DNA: TGTGCCAGCAGTTTATTTTTCTCGGGGGGGCAGGGGGTTCCCTACAATGAGCAGTTCTTC; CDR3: CASSLFFSGGQGVPYNEQFF
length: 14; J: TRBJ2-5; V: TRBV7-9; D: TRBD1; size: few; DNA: TGTGCCAGCAGCCGACAGGGCCTACAAGAGACCCAGTACTTC; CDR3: CASSRQGLQETQYF
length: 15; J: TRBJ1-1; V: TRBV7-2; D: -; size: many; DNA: TGTGCCAGCAGCTTAGCGGCACAAAAGATATATGAAGCTTTCTTT; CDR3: CASSLAAQKIYEAFF
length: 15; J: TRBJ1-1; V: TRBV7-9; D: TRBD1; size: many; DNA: TGTGCCAGCAGCGACGACAGGGTCATGAACACTGAAGCTTTCTTT; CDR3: CASSDDRVMNTEAFF
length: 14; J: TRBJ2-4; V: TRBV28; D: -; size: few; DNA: TGTGCCAGCAGCTCTTCAGTGTGGGGAAACATTCAGTACTTC; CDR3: CASSSSVWGNIQYF
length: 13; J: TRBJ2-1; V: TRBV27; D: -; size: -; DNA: TGTGCCAGCAGTTTATTGGGGCTAAATGAGCAGTTCTTC; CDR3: CASSLLGLNEQFF
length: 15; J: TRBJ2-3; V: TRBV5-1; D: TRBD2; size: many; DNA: TGCGCCAGCAGCTTTAGCGGGATGGGCACAGATACGCAGTATTTT; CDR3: CASSFSGMGTDTQYF
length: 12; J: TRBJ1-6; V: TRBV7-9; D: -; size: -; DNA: TGTGCCAGCAGCAAACAGGAATTCACCCTCCACTTT; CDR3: CASSKQEFTLHF
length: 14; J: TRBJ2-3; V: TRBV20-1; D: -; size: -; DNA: TGCAGTGCTAGTGTTACGGGAGACACAGATACGCAGTATTTT; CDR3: CSASVTGDTDTQYF
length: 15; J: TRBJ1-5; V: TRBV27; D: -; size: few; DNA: TGTGCCAGCAGGAGGGGCTGGAATAGCAATCAGCCCCAGCATTTT; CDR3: CASRRGWNSNQPQHF
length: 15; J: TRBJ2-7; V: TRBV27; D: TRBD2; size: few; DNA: TGTGCCAGCAGTTCGCCGGGACTAGCGGTCTACGAGCAGTACTTC; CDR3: CASSSPGLAVYEQYF
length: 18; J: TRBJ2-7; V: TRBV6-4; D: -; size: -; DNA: TGTGCCAGCAGTGAAGGCGAAGTGGGTCGTCAGACCTGCTACGAGCAGTACTTC; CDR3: CASSEGEVGRQTCYEQYF
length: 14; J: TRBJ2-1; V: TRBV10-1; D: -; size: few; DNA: TGCGCCAGCAGTGTGGGTCGGGAGTACAATGAGCAGTTCTTC; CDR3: CASSVGREYNEQFF
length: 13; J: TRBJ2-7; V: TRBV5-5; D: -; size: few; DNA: TGTGCCAGCAGCTTTTCGCTCACCTACGAGCAGTACTTC; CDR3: CASSFSLTYEQYF
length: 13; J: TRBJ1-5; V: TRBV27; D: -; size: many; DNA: TGTGCCAGCAGTTTCGAAAGCAATCAGCCCCAGCATTTT; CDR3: CASSFESNQPQHF
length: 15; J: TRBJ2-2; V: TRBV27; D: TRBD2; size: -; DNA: TGTGCCAGCAGACTAGCGGGAGTTTACACCGGGGAGCTGTTTTTT; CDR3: CASRLAGVYTGELFF
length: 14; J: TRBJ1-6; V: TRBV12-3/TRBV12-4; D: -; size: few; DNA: TGTGCCAGCACCACTCAAGGGGGGAATTCACCCCTCCACTTT; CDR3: CASTTQGGNSPLHF